In its sample, the clone carrying this T cell receptor beta chain was seen many times. The data are from a study of T cells in Graves' hyperthyroidism and ophthalmopathy. It was RNA transcripts that yielded the amplified TCR beta CDR3 regions. With the HTBI primer set, the TCR CDR3 went through a first round of RT-PCR. Each CDR3 protein gets one entry after TCRdb re-called the multiplex PCR reads with MiXCR. The sample includes a few hundred thousand distinct CDR3 sequences, 15% to 18% of them seen just once. Blood was drawn at first hyperthyroidism diagnosis, before any ophthalmopathy symptoms. The PBMCs were taken from roughly 10 ml of fresh peripheral blood. In germline, CDR1 is LNHDA, CDR2 SQIVND (reference sequence). V lost 3 bases and J 3 bases, leaving 11 bases between the germline ends. This CDR3 has 14 amino acids.

The material sequenced was blood. The source of this sequence is a woman aged 18-35 years with Graves' hyperthyroidism that later progressed to Graves' ophthalmopathy. The J gene is TRBJ2-5, the V gene TRBV19, with unresolved D. DNA for the CDR3: TGTGCCAGTAGTATGCAAAACGAGGAAGAGACCCAGTACTTC. It encodes CASSMQNEEETQYF.